This T cell receptor (beta chain) was profiled in a study of cytomegalovirus exposure and HLA in healthy donors (dated by TCRdb to between 2016 and 2019). Some background on the complete study: According to an earlier analysis of around 600 of the donors, 200 million or so T cells yielded some 120 million unique TCR beta sequences and 276 Gb of sequence data. An early release covering just under 650 HLA-typed donors comprised roughly 300 gigabases of sequencing data and 85 million to 100 million unique TCR sequences. Of the approximately 400 genotyped donors, 65% to 90% fell in the genetic ancestry cluster associated with self-reported Caucasian donors. The study aimed to test whether cataloging public T cell receptors could reveal signatures of past pathogen exposure. The study used immunosequencing to profile the T cell repertoires of 600 to 850 subjects and linked those repertoires to cytomegalovirus serostatus. A separate validation cohort of some 130 different subjects was used in addition to the roughly 670-subject first cohort. The study combined high-throughput TCR immunosequencing, statistical association of individual TCRs with disease status, and machine learning to predict cytomegalovirus infection status. In a later analysis, previously published TCR beta repertoires from several hundred donors were re-analyzed and high-resolution HLA genotyping was added so that TCR occurrence patterns could be studied. Rather than using new phenotypic data, the later analysis identified candidate immune exposures from TCR beta sequences and from how often those sequences occurred across donors. To decide whether each TCR beta V gene segment behaved as functional or pseudogenic, an earlier analysis of approximately 600 of the donors relied on high-throughput TCR beta sequencing. Alongside the repertoire data, information on donor age, sex, ethnicity and CMV serostatus was compiled. In a later genetic analysis, genome-wide SNP genotypes for about 65% of the 666 donors were used, and that subset was treated as a discovery cohort. Every repertoire in the discovery cohort had been generated on one and the same sequencing platform. Both class I and class II loci were covered by HLA typing, at four-digit resolution. Typing coverage differed by locus: A, B, C, DRB1 and DQB1 were typed in about 620-630 donors, DQA1 in about 500, DPA1 in around 580, and DPB1 in just under 480. A handful of DR-DQ haplotypes were handled as single units for association and clustering because linkage in the cohort was strong. Among about 360 genotyped donors of the cohort, an average of about 240,000 unique TCR beta nucleotide sequences were sequenced per donor, around 20% of them non-productive. The paper as a whole reports these results and caveats: In the study, approximately 160 TCR beta chains were listed as associated with cytomegalovirus. V-gene and J-gene trimming of TCR beta chains was associated with a missense DCLRE1C variant in a later genetic analysis, and the association was replicated in an independent cohort. Most CMV-associated TCR beta chains appeared to be HLA-restricted in a later analysis, and the HLA associations seemed to be driven largely by CMV exposure. Correlated functional status among segregating V segments might reflect linkage disequilibrium, but an unknown experimental factor could not be ruled out. The only immune exposure information available for the cohort was CMV serostatus. According to a later genetic analysis, donors in an Asian-associated ancestry cluster had fewer N-insertions in productive TCRs than the approximately 670-donor mean. While some public TCRs were present in many individuals, most TCR sequences turned up only very rarely across donors. In an earlier analysis of about 600 of the donors, most TCR beta V segments appeared in productive rearrangements about 87% or about 30% of the time, broadly matching IMGT annotations. A few of the identified cytomegalovirus-associated TCR beta chains were confirmed in vitro to be specific for cytomegalovirus antigens. When HLA alleles, especially DR and DQ, strongly co-occurred, attributing TCR associations to individual alleles was difficult. According to a later analysis, parvovirus B19, influenza, CMV and Epstein-Barr virus appeared linked to several top co-occurrence clusters. In a later analysis, 15,000 to 20,000 TCR beta sequences were associated with specific HLA alleles at a false discovery rate of 0.05. The classifier was reported to diagnose cytomegalovirus status with high specificity and sensitivity in both the original cohort and the validation cohort. In a later analysis, HLA-associated TCR beta chains were found to be more clonally expanded and to have lower generation probabilities than equally common non-associated chains. A cluster of highly shared sequence variants was judged likely to represent a technical artifact of the sequencing pipeline. Roughly uniform sequencing depth across donors was assumed in presence/absence analyses, although this assumption may not hold. Because HLA typing was unavailable for some donors at each locus, only the typed subset was used in association tests. About 15 rarely observed V segments, including chromosome 9 orphons, were excluded from the earlier analysis of about 600 of the donors because counts were too low. A further reported finding was that TCR beta sequences accurately predicted the HLA-A and HLA-B alleles for most subjects in the first cohort. This cohort had only TCR beta chains sequenced, and the lack of alpha or paired-chain data limited which features could be detected. Some IMGT-functional V segments, including TRBV6-2 and TRBV6-3, could not be distinguished by the 87-base-pair reads and were therefore excluded. In a later analysis, the rate of TCR association differed among HLA loci, with DRB1 alleles having the most associated TCRs and HLA-C alleles having the fewest. The authors suggested that the approach could potentially be generalized to other disease states and immunological phenotypes.

The library was generated by the immunoSEQ multiplex PCR assay. For the multiplex PCR, a mixture combining 60 forward primers for TCR Vbeta segments and 13 reverse primers for TCR Jbeta segments was used. A multiplex PCR assay on genomic DNA amplified the CDR3 region of rearranged TCR beta genes. The amplified TCR beta libraries were sequenced on the Illumina HiSeq System as 87-base-pair reads. Processing in the source paper ran as follows. Across the 670 or so repertoires, a later analysis counted around 80 million unique TCR beta chains, roughly 11 million of which were shared by at least two donors. To remove PCR and sequencing errors, raw reads were error-corrected and collapsed into unique sequences using a nearest-neighbor algorithm that merged closely related sequences. CDR3 sequences were aligned to IMGT reference sequences to assign V, D and J gene segments. For a sequence to be retained, a match of at least six nucleotides to both a V gene segment and a J gene segment was required. A rearrangement was called productive if the CDR3 had no stop codons and remained in frame with V and J, and every other rearrangement was called non-productive. Following IMGT convention, CDR3 was defined as the stretch from the second conserved V-encoded cysteine up to the conserved J-encoded phenylalanine. The earlier analysis of some 580 of the donors excluded any sequence lacking an unambiguous match to a single V gene segment. An earlier analysis of 587 of the donors called V segments functional above 56.7% productive rearrangements and segregating when the between-donor standard deviation exceeded 5%. A statistical classification framework was built to diagnose cytomegalovirus status from the catalog of TCR beta chain sequences. In a later analysis, TCR nucleotide sequences were compared against IMGT/GENE-DB human TR gene sequences so that V and J genes could be assigned. The TCRdist pipeline was used in a later analysis to assign CDR3 sequences and most-parsimonious VDJ recombination scenarios. In a later analysis, each TCR beta chain was defined by its CDR3 amino acid sequence together with its V-gene family, and reads without a unique V-gene family were excluded. A later analysis removed 600 or so highly shared, low-generation-probability nucleotide sequences to deal with suspected cross-contamination and a sequencing artifact. A later analysis calculated a clonal expansion index for each public chain from normalized within-repertoire ranks of inferred template counts. In a later analysis, generation probabilities were computed with a VDJ recombination model fitted to out-of-frame rearrangements, and the resulting probabilities were checked against IGoR. In a later analysis, TCR-TCR, TCR-HLA and TCR-CMV co-occurrence was scored with hypergeometric tests, and a repertoire-size bias correction was applied to TCR pairs. False discovery rates were estimated in a later analysis by permuting HLA or CMV assignments 20 times. In a later analysis, co-occurring TCRs were grouped using DBSCAN, and TCRdist sequence similarity was added for clustering within HLA-allele-positive subsets. Repertoires with fewer than 30,000 or more than 120,000 public chains were left out of co-occurrence clustering, as were roughly five repertoires with anomalous nucleotide sharing. Entries here come from immuneACCESS through TCRdb and include only in-frame sequences with V and J called. Some clones fail to appear in such tables; in the studies checked, an unresolved V gene covers under half of the shortfall, and the cause of the remainder is unknown. That table supplies the V and J calls and clone size; D and trimming were determined from the DNA. The sample contains about 130,000 clones, roughly three quarters of them found a single time. Together, the top ten hold over 2% of the sample.

CDR1 is given as LNHDA and CDR2 as SQIVND, both from the germline V gene (reference sequence). From the cysteine up to the phenylalanine, the CDR3 has a length of 19 residues. Just the 57-base CDR3 DNA is kept, in frame starting at base 1. Clipping removes 5 bases from V and 7 bases from J, with 15 as the unmatched junction base count. With respect to this clone: This clone's antigen is unknown. Nothing much larger sits one base from this clone, and base qualities are not available.

The cohort was made up of roughly 670 healthy bone marrow donors. Cohort members were all nominally healthy when sampled, although unrecorded immune exposures were likely present. The donor tested CMV seronegative, placing the donor among the 352 seronegative members of the cohort. A peripheral blood sample was provided by each donor, and peripheral blood mononuclear cells were used for TCR beta sequencing. Genomic DNA extraction from the blood cell samples was performed with the Qiagen DNeasy Blood Extraction Kit. The chain is made from TRBV19 and TRBJ2-2; the central 14 bases match TRBD2. The receptor was isolated from a young man in good health and CMV-seronegative. Sequencing input: PBMCs. The CDR3 region: CASSPNRGRLAGGIGELFF. The nucleotide sequence reads as follows: TGTGCCAGTAGTCCGAATCGGGGGAGACTAGCGGGAGGGATCGGGGAGCTGTTTTTT.